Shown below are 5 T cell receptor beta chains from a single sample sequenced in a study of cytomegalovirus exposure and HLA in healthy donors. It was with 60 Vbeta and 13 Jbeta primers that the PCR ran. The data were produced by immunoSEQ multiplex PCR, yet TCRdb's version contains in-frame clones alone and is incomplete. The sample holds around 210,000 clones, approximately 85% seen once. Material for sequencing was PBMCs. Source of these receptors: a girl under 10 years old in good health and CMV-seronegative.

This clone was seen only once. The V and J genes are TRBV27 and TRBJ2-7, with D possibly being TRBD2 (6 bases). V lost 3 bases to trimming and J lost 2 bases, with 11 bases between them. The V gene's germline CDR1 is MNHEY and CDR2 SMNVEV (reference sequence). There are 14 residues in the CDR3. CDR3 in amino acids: CASSFGGSPYEQYF. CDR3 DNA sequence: TGTGCCAGCAGTTTCGGGGGTAGCCCCTACGAGCAGTACTTC.

CDR3 nucleotide sequence: TGTGCCAGCAGCTTGGGGCCAGGTGAAGCTTTCTTT. Amino acid sequence: CASSLGPGEAFF. The chain links TRBV5-4 to TRBJ1-1; no firm D call. The CDR3 is 12 residues long. V was clipped by 0 bases and J by 7 bases, with 7 bases between them. Germline-derived CDR1 and CDR2 are SGHNT and YYREEE (reference sequence).

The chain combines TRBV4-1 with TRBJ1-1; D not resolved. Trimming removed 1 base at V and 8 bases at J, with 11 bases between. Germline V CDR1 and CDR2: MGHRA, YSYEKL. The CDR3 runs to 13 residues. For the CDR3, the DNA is TGCGCCAGCAGCCAAGGTACCTTACTAGAAGCTTTCTTT. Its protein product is CASSQGTLLEAFF.

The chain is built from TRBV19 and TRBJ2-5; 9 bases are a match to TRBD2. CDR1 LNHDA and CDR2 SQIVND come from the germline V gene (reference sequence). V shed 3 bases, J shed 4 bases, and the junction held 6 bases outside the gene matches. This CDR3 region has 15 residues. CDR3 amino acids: CASSISGGRGETQYF. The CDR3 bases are TGTGCCAGTAGTATTAGCGGGGGAAGAGGAGAGACCCAGTACTTC.

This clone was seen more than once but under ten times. The CDR3 sequence is CASSASGYEKLFF. CDR3 sequence (DNA): TGTGCCAGCAGTGCCTCCGGGTATGAAAAACTGTTTTTT. The chain joins TRBV6-1 to TRBJ1-4, with D uncertain. Per the germline V gene, CDR1 is MNHNS and CDR2 is SASEGT. The CDR3 totals 13 residues. Trimming removed 4 bases from V and 6 bases from J, with 9 bases in between.